This T cell receptor beta chain was documented in a study of cytomegalovirus exposure and HLA in healthy donors. Per germline, CDR1 MNHNS and CDR2 SASEGT. The length of the CDR3 is 17 residues. V lost 2 bases, J lost 7 bases, and 14 bases stayed unmatched. Study observations and caveats: It was 150 or so TCR beta chains that were listed as cytomegalovirus-associated. The Asian-associated ancestry cluster reportedly had fewer N-insertions than the approximately 650-donor mean in a later analysis. The study reported that TCR beta sequences accurately predicted HLA-A and HLA-B alleles in most subjects. Later analysis demonstrated an association between a missense DCLRE1C variant and TCR beta V- and J-gene trimming.

Researchers ran the PCR with 60 Vbeta and 13 Jbeta primers. Profiling relied on immunoSEQ multiplex PCR, and the TCRdb table lists in-frame clones only, not all of them. In the table there are about 200,000 clones, 70% to 85% of which are singletons. With regard to this clone: The antigen is unknown.

The chain employs TRBV6-1 and TRBJ2-5; TRBD2 matches at 9 bases. The receptor's source is a boy aged 2 to 10 in good health and CMV-seronegative. The sequenced material came from PBMCs. The CDR3 sequence: CASSEIAAGGPLRTQYF. The CDR3 DNA is TGTGCCAGCAGTGAAATCGCGGCGGGGGGGCCTCTGAGGACCCAGTACTTC.